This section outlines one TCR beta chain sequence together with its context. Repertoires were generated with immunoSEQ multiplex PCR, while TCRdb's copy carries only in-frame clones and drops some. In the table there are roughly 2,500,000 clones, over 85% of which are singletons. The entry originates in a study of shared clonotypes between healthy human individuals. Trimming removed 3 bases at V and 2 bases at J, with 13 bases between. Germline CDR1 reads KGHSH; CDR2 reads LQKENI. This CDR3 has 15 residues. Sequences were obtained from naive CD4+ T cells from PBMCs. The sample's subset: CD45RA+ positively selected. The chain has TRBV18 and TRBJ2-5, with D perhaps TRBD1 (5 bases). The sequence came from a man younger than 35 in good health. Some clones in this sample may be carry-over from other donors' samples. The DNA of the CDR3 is TGTGCCAGCTCACCCGGCAGGGCCGGACAAGAGACCCAGTACTTC. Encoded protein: CASSPGRAGQETQYF.